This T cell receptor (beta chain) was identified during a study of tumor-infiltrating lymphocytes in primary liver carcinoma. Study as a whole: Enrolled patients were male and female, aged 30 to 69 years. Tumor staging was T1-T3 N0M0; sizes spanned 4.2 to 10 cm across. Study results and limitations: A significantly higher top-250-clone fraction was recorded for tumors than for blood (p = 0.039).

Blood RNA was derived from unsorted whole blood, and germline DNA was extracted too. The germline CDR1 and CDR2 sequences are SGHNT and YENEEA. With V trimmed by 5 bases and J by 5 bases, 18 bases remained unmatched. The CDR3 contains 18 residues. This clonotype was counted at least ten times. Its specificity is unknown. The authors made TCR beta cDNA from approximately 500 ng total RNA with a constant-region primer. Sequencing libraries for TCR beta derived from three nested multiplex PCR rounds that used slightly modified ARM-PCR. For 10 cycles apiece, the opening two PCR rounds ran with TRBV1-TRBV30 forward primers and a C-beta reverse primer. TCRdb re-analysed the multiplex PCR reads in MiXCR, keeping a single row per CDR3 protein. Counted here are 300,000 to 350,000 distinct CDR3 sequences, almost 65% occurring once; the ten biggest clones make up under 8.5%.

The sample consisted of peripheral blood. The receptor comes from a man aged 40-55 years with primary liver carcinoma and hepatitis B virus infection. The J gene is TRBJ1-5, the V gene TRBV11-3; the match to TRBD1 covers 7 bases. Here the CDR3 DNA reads TGTGCCAGCAGCCCCCCGGAGGTGGTAGCAGGGGGTCATCAGCCCCAGCATTTT. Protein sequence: CASSPPEVVAGGHQPQHF.